This T cell receptor beta chain was retrieved from a study of blood T cell repertoires in COVID-19. About the research overall: Sites across the United States, Italy and Spain contributed samples from acute and convalescent COVID-19.

Repertoires were generated with immunoSEQ multiplex PCR, while TCRdb's copy carries only in-frame clones and drops some. The sample has about 230,000 clones, about 88% seen once. The trim removed 5 bases at V and 1 base at J, leaving 4 bases unmatched. The CDR3 extends over 15 amino acids. The V gene's germline CDR1 is MNHEY and CDR2 SVGAGI. The TCR was taken from a man in his forties or fifties with acute or convalescent COVID-19. This chain uses TRBV6-5 with TRBJ2-1; the match to TRBD1 covers 8 bases. The sample was peripheral blood. The CDR3 coding sequence is TGTGCCAGCAGTCCGGGACAGGTTTCCTACAATGAGCAGTTCTTC. Translated: CASSPGQVSYNEQFF.